This TCR beta chain was sequenced during a study of blood T cell repertoires in COVID-19. The overall study: Samples taken during acute and convalescent COVID-19 were collected in the United States, Italy and Spain.

The junction had 6 bases not matched to a gene; V was cut back by 1 base and J by 1 base. Germline V gene data show CDR1 as SGHTA and CDR2 as FQGNSA. The CDR3 loop spans 17 amino acids. Study processing details: Nucleated cell counts were estimated from reference gene primer amplification. Profiled with immunoSEQ multiplex PCR; TCRdb holds only in-frame clones, not every one. V and J calls and clone size are copied from that table; D and trimming were computed from the DNA. The sample contains some 270,000 clones, 90% of which appear only once. This chain uses TRBV7-2 with TRBJ2-3; 9 bases agree with TRBD1. The sample consisted of peripheral blood. The origin of this receptor is a woman in her fifties or sixties with COVID-19, enrolled during active disease. The CDR3 coding sequence is TGTGCCAGCAGCTTAGATGCGACAGGGGGAGGCACAGATACGCAGTATTTT. It is translated as CASSLDATGGGTDTQYF.